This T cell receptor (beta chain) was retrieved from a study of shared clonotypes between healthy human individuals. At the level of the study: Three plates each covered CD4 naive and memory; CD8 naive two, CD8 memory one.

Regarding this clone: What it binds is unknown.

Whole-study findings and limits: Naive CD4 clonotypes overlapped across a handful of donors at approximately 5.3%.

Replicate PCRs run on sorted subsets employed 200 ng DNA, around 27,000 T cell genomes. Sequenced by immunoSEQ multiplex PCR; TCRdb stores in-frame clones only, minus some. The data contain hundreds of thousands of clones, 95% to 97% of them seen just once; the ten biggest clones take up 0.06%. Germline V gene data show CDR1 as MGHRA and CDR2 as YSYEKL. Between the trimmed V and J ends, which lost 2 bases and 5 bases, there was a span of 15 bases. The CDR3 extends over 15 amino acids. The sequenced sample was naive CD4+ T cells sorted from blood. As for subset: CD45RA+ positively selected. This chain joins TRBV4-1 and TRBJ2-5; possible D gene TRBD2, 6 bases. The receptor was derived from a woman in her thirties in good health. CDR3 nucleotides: TGCGCCAGCAGCCAAATGGGGGGAGCCGGCGAGACCCAGTACTTC. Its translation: CASSQMGGAGETQYF.